The 24 T cell receptor beta chains in this list originate from one sample, sequenced in a study of blood T cell repertoires in COVID-19. The protocol was immunoSEQ multiplex PCR, while the TCRdb copy is restricted to in-frame clones and leaves out a portion. The sample includes around 330,000 clones, 85% of them seen just once. The sequencing sample was made of PBMCs or T cells enriched from blood (not recorded which). The receptors come from a woman under 40 who had been exposed to COVID-19.

This CDR3 is CASSLLGGRRGNTEAFF. CDR3 nucleotides: TGTGCCAGCAGTTTATTGGGAGGGCGTCGCGGGAACACTGAAGCTTTCTTT. V and J are TRBV27 and TRBJ1-1; D ambiguous. Per germline, CDR1 MNHEY and CDR2 SMNVEV (reference sequence). Trimming removed 1 base at V and 1 base at J, with 16 bases between. CDR3 size: 17 residues.

The chain links TRBV6-4 to TRBJ2-7, with TRBD2 identical over 16 bases. Germline-derived CDR1 and CDR2 are MRHNA and SNTAGT. The CDR3 totals 18 residues. V shed 2 bases, J shed 2 bases, and the junction held 6 bases outside the gene matches. This chain's CDR3 is CASSDRPGLAGGPYEQYF. CDR3 bases: TGTGCCAGCAGTGACCGGCCGGGACTAGCGGGGGGGCCCTACGAGCAGTACTTC.

The chain combines TRBV7-9 with TRBJ2-3; the D gene is possibly TRBD2 (5 bases). V was shortened by 6 bases and J by 7 bases, with 11 bases between the two germline ends. Germline V lookup: CDR1 SEHNR, CDR2 FQNEAQ (reference sequence). This CDR3 is built from 12 residues. CDR3 sequence: CASRGSEYTQYF. The CDR3 DNA reads TGTGCCAGCAGGGGGAGCGAATATACGCAGTATTTT.

This clone has a single count. DNA of the CDR3: TGTGCCAGCAGCCATACCGACAGTAGCACAGATACGCAGTATTTT. The encoded protein is CASSHTDSSTDTQYF. This sequence joins TRBV3-1 (or the pseudogene TRBV3-2) and TRBJ2-3; possibly TRBD1 for D (5 bases). Trimming removed 3 bases from V and 0 bases from J, with 10 bases in between. The CDR3 sequence is 15 residues long. Germline V gene data show CDR1 as LGHDT and CDR2 as YNNKEL (reference sequence).

This chain uses TRBV5-1 with TRBJ1-5; the match to TRBD1 covers 9 bases. Trimming removed 1 base from V and 2 bases from J; junction bases left unmatched: 4. CDR1 is SGHRS and CDR2 is YFSETQ in the germline V gene. The CDR3 has 16 amino acids. In nucleotides, the CDR3 is TGCGCCAGCAGCTTGACAGGGGGCAAGGGCAATCAGCCCCAGCATTTT. Protein sequence: CASSLTGGKGNQPQHF.

This clone occurred a few times. The rearrangement links TRBV7-9 to TRBJ2-1, with TRBD1 matching 11 bases. This CDR3 spans 14 amino acids. Germline assignment: CDR1 SEHNR and CDR2 FQNEAQ (reference sequence). The J segment lost 8 bases and the V segment lost 4 bases, leaving 4 bases of the junction unmatched. The CDR3 nucleotides read TGTGCCAGCAGCTCGGGACAGGGGGGCGATGAGCAGTTCTTC. This translates into CASSSGQGGDEQFF.

This chain connects TRBV4-1 to TRBJ1-1; a weak D match, TRBD1 (6 bases). The CDR3 totals 16 residues. V lost 0 bases, J lost 5 bases, and 16 bases lay in between. The germline V gene encodes CDR1 MGHRA and CDR2 YSYEKL. CDR3 coding DNA: TGCGCCAGCAGCCAAGAGCCGACAGGCCGGAGGACTGAAGCTTTCTTT. The encoded protein is CASSQEPTGRRTEAFF.

The chain has TRBV19 and TRBJ2-2, with 9 bases matching TRBD2. Germline CDR1 reads LNHDA; CDR2 reads SQIVND (reference sequence). The V and J ends lost 3 bases and 5 bases, in that order; junction bases with no gene match: 13. The CDR3 contains 18 residues. This CDR3 reads CASSIPLQTSGNTGELFF. The DNA for the CDR3 is TGTGCCAGTAGTATCCCCCTACAGACTAGCGGAAATACCGGGGAGCTGTTTTTT.

The V call is TRBV30, the J call TRBJ2-1; 11 bases align to TRBD2. The CDR3 spans 13 residues. Per the germline V gene, CDR1 is GTSNPN and CDR2 is SVGIG (reference sequence). J was trimmed by 10 bases and V by 4 bases; bases with no gene match: 6. CDR3 protein: CAWKNLAGGEQFF. In DNA form, the CDR3 reads TGTGCCTGGAAGAATTTAGCGGGAGGGGAGCAGTTCTTC.

The V gene is TRBV7-2, the J gene TRBJ1-4; D perhaps matches TRBD1 (6 bases). The germline V gene encodes CDR1 SGHTA and CDR2 FQGNSA. The length of the CDR3 is 16 residues. V gave up 1 base and J gave up 2 bases, with 11 bases separating them. As DNA, the CDR3 is TGTGCCAGCAGCTTAGAACAGGGCTGGACTAATGAAAAACTGTTTTTT. As protein: CASSLEQGWTNEKLFF.

CDR3 DNA: TGTGCCAGCAGCTTGGAGCGGGGGGGAAGTCGGACCCAGTACTTC. It specifies CASSLERGGSRTQYF. This chain connects TRBV5-8 to TRBJ2-5; 10 bases map to TRBD2. The CDR3 is made up of 15 amino acids. From germline, CDR1 is SGHTS and CDR2 YDEGEE. The V segment lost 0 bases and the J segment 7 bases; nucleotides outside the gene matches: 6.

This clone was found a few times. The chain uses TRBV19 and TRBJ1-5; 7 nucleotides match TRBD1. The V segment lost 7 bases and the J segment 2 bases; nucleotides outside the gene matches: 5. The CDR3 is made up of 14 amino acids. The germline gives CDR1 LNHDA, CDR2 SQIVND (reference sequence). This CDR3 is CASTFGQGNQPQHF. The CDR3, as DNA: TGTGCCAGTACCTTCGGACAGGGCAATCAGCCCCAGCATTTT.

The chain employs TRBV9 and TRBJ1-6; no firm D call. Trimming removed 4 bases at V and 7 bases at J, with 15 bases between. The germline V gene encodes CDR1 SGDLS and CDR2 YYNGEE. The CDR3 runs 15 residues. This CDR3 reads CASSPEGPFNSPLHF. CDR3 nucleotide sequence: TGTGCCAGCAGCCCCGAGGGCCCTTTCAATTCACCCCTCCACTTT.

V and J are TRBV7-8 and TRBJ1-2; D is ambiguous. The V and J ends lost 7 bases and 0 bases respectively, with 15 bases between them. The CDR3 spans 15 residues. Germline V CDR1 and CDR2: SGHVS, FQNEAQ. The CDR3 coding sequence is TGTGCCAGCACCGACGCTGGAGGGCCTAACTATGGCTACACCTTC. Residues: CASTDAGGPNYGYTF. The variable domain in full, with the rest retrieved from reference TRBV7-8 and TRBJ1-2, is GAGVSQSPRYKVAKRGQDVALRCDPISGHVSLFWYQQALGQGPEFLTYFQNEAQLDKSGLPSDRFFAERPEGSVSTLKIQRTQQEDSAVYLCASTDAGGPNYGYTFGSGTRLTVV.

The rearrangement uses TRBV3-1 (or the pseudogene TRBV3-2) and TRBJ1-4; tentative D call: TRBD1 (6 bases). V lost 4 bases and J lost 0, with 9 bases in between. Germline V gives CDR1 LGHDT, CDR2 YNNKEL (reference sequence). The CDR3 is 15 amino acids. The CDR3 DNA reads TGTGCCAGCAGCCCGCGACAGGCAACTAATGAAAAACTGTTTTTT. Protein product: CASSPRQATNEKLFF.

The chain combines TRBV7-2 with TRBJ2-7, with 7 bases matching TRBD1. The V segment lost 4 bases and the J segment 2 bases; nucleotides outside the gene matches: 5. The germline gives CDR1 SGHTA, CDR2 FQGNSA. The CDR3 has 14 amino acids. Written as DNA, the CDR3 is TGTGCCAGCAGCTACCTGACAGGGCCCTACGAGCAGTACTTC. Translated: CASSYLTGPYEQYF.

Only one count was recorded for this clone. The gene calls are TRBV5-5 and TRBJ2-3; 8 bases map to TRBD2. Trimming cost V 5 bases and J 2 bases; bases outside gene matches: 7. The CDR3 runs 15 residues. Germline loops: CDR1 SGHKS, CDR2 YYEKEE (reference sequence). CDR3 loop: CASRKGLAYTDTQYF. The CDR3 nucleotides read TGTGCCAGCAGAAAAGGACTAGCTTACACAGATACGCAGTATTTT.

This clone has more than one count but fewer than ten. The chain couples TRBV5-6 to TRBJ2-2, with TRBD1 matching 9 bases. The CDR3 loop spans 14 amino acids. CDR1 is SGHDT, CDR2 YYEEEE, per germline. The V and J ends lost 6 bases and 7 bases, in that order; junction bases with no gene match: 7. As DNA, the CDR3 is TGTGCCAGCAAAGGGACAGGGAGGCACGGGGAGCTGTTTTTT. Its protein product is CASKGTGRHGELFF.

The chain recombines TRBV9 with TRBJ2-2; the D gene is possibly TRBD2 (6 bases). This CDR3 region has 15 residues. The germline gives CDR1 SGDLS, CDR2 YYNGEE. The V gene lost 4 bases and the J gene lost 5 bases, with 15 bases spanning the gap. The CDR3 here is CASSSGPAGTGELFF. CDR3 sequence (DNA): TGTGCCAGCAGCTCCGGACCCGCGGGGACCGGGGAGCTGTTTTTT.

The rearrangement links TRBV11-2 to TRBJ1-1, with TRBD1 identical over 7 bases. There are 16 residues in the CDR3. In germline, CDR1 is SGHAT, CDR2 FQNNGV. V lost 1 base to trimming and J lost 0 bases; unmatched junction nucleotides: 5. This CDR3 is CASSLGQGRLNTEAFF. In DNA, the CDR3 is TGTGCCAGCAGCTTAGGACAGGGAAGGCTGAACACTGAAGCTTTCTTT.

The chain recombines TRBV4-3 with TRBJ1-6; 11 nucleotides line up with TRBD1. This CDR3 is 15 amino acids long. The J segment lost 7 bases and the V segment lost 6 bases, leaving 5 bases of the junction unmatched. The germline CDR1 and CDR2 sequences are LGHNA and YSLEER. CDR3 amino acids: CASSYRDRGNSPLHF. In DNA, the CDR3 is TGCGCCAGCAGTTACCGGGACAGGGGGAATTCACCCCTCCACTTT.

This clone came up once. The chain has TRBV4-1 and TRBJ2-7; TRBD2 matches 7 bases. Germline trimming cut 4 bases from V and 4 bases from J; bases unmatched to any gene: 19. Germline loops: CDR1 MGHRA, CDR2 YSYEKL. The CDR3 consists of 18 residues. CDR3 sequence (DNA): TGCGCCAGCAGCCCCAAGATGGTTGCGGGAGACCCTCGTTACGAGCAGTACTTC. Protein sequence: CASSPKMVAGDPRYEQYF.

The chain couples TRBV4-1 to TRBJ2-7, with D possibly TRBD2 on 5 matching bases. Trimming pared 0 bases from V and 5 bases from J, leaving 11 bases between. The CDR3 is 14 amino acids. Germline CDR1 reads MGHRA; CDR2 reads YSYEKL. CDR3 sequence: CASSQEGRRDEQYF. The DNA of the CDR3 is TGCGCCAGCAGCCAAGAGGGCCGGCGGGACGAGCAGTACTTC.

This clone appeared a few times. The rearrangement joins TRBV6-5 to TRBJ1-5; possibly TRBD1 for D (6 bases). Germline V gene sequence: CDR1 MNHEY, CDR2 SVGAGI. This CDR3 has 11 amino acids. V was clipped by 5 bases and J by 11 bases, with 10 bases between them. The CDR3 here is CASSQGPAQHF. In DNA, the CDR3 is TGTGCCAGCAGTCAGGGGCCGGCCCAGCATTTT.